This T cell receptor (beta chain) came from a study of T cell responses to AZD1222 COVID-19 vaccine. Generated by immunoSEQ multiplex PCR, the TCRdb table keeps only in-frame clones and is missing some. The repertoire holds 140,000 to 150,000 clones, with about 90% as singletons. Study-wide findings and caveats: The study found Spike-specific TCR breadth and depth rose after two AZD1222 doses. Females made up more of the donors, who were largely white British, and clonal diversity may have come out too low. Unmutated variant regions reportedly attract nearly half of all spike-specific TCRs. Researchers report vaccine-associated CD4 TCRs spanning spike, with dominance at 160-218 and 743-854.

Note on this clone: The antigen remains undetermined.

Germline loops: CDR1 MDHEN, CDR2 SYDVKM. This CDR3 region has 13 residues. The V and J ends lost 2 bases and 2 bases respectively, with 6 bases between them. Sequencing was performed on peripheral blood, taken on day 0 of MenACWY control vaccination. This receptor was obtained from an adult in good health. This sequence joins TRBV28 and TRBJ1-2; D gene uncertain. The CDR3 here is CASSLGRNYGYTF. DNA of the CDR3: TGTGCCAGCAGTTTAGGGAGAAACTATGGCTACACCTTC.